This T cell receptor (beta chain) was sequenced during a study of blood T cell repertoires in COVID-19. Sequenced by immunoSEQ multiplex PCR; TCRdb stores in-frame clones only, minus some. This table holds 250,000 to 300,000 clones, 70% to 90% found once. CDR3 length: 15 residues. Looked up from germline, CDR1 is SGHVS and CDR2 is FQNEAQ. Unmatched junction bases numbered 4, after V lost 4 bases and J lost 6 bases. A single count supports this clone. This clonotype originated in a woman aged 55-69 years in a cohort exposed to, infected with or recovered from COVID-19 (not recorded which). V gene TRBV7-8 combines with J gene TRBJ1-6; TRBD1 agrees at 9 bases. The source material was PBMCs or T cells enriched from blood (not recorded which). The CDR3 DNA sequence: TGTGCCAGCAGCTCATGGACAGGGGTTAATTCACCCCTCCACTTT. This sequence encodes CASSSWTGVNSPLHF.